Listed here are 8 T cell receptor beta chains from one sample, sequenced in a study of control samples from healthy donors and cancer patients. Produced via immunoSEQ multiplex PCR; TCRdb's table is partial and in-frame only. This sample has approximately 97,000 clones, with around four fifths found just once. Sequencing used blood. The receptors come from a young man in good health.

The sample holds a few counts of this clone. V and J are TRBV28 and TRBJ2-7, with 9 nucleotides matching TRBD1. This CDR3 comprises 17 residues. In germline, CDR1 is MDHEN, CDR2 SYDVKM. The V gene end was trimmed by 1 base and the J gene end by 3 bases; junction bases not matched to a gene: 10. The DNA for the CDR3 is TGTGCCAGCAGTTTATCCGGGACAGGGCGAGGGCACTACGAGCAGTACTTC. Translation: CASSLSGTGRGHYEQYF.

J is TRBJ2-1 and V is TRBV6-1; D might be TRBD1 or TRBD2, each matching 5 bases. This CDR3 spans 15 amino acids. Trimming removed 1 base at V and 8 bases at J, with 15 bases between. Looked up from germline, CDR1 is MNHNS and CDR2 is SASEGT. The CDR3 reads CASSEVWDPLHEQFF. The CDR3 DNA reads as TGTGCCAGCAGTGAAGTTTGGGACCCCCTCCATGAGCAGTTCTTC.

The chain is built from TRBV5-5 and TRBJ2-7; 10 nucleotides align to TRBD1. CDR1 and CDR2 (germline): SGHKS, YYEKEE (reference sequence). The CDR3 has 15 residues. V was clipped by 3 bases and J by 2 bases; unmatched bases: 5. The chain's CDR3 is CASSSYGQGAYEQYF. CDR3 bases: TGTGCCAGCAGCTCCTATGGACAGGGGGCCTACGAGCAGTACTTC.

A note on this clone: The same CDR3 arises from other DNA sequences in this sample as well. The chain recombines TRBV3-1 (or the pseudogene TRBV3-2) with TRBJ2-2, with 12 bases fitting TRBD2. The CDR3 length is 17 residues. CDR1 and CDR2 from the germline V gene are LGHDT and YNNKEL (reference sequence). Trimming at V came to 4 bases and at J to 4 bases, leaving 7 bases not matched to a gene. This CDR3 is CASSRLGLAGSTGELFF. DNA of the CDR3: TGTGCCAGCAGCCGCCTCGGACTAGCGGGGAGCACCGGGGAGCTGTTTTTT.

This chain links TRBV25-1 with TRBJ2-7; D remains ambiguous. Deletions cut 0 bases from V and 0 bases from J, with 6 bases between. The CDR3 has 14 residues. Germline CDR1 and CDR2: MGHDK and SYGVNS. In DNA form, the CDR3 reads TGTGCCAGCAGTGAATATCCAGACTCCTACGAGCAGTACTTC. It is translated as CASSEYPDSYEQYF.

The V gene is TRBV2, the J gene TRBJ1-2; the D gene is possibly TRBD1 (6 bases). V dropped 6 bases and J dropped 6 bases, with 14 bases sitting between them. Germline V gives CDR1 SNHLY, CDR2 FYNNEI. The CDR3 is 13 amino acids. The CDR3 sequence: CASRRYRDDGYTF. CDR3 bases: TGTGCCAGCAGGCGGTACAGGGATGATGGCTACACCTTC. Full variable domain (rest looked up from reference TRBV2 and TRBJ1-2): EPEVTQTPSHQVTQMGQEVILRCVPISNHLYFYWYRQILGQKVEFLVSFYNNEISEKSEIFDDQFSVERPDGSNFTLKIRSTKLEDSAMYFCASRRYRDDGYTFGSGTRLTVV.

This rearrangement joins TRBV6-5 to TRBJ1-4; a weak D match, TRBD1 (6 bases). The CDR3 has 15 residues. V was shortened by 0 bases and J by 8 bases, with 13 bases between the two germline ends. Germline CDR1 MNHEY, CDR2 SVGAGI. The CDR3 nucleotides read TGTGCCAGCAGTTACTCACAGGGAACCGTGGAAAAACTGTTTTTT. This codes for CASSYSQGTVEKLFF.

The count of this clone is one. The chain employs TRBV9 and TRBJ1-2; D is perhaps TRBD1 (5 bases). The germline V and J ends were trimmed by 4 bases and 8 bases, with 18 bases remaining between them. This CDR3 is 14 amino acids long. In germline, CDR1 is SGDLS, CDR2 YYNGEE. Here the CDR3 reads CASSLNAGKKGYTF. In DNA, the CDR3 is TGTGCCAGCAGCCTAAACGCAGGGAAGAAAGGCTACACCTTC.